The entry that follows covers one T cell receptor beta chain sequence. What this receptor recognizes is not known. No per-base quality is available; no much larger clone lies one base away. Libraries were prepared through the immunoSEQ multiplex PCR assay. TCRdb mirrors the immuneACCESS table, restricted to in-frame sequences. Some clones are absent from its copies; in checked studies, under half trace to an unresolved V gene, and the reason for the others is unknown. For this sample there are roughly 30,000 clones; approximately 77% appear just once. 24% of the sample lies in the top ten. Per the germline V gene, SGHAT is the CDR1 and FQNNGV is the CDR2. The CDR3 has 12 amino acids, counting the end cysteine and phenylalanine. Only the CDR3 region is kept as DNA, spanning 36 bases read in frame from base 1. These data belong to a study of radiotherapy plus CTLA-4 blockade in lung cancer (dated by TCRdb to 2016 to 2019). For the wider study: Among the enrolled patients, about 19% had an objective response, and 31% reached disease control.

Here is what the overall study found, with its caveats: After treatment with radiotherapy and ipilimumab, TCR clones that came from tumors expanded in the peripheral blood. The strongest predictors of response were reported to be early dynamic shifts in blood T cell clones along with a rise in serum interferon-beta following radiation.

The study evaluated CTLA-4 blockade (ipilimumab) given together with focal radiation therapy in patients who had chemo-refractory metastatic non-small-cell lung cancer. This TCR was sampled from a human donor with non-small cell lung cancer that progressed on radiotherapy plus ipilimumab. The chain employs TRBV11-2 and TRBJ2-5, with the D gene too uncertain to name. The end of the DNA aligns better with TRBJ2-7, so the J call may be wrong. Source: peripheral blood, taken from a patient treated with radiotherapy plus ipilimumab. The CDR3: CASSLASYEQYF. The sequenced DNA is TGTGCCAGCAGCTTAGCCTCCTACGAGCAGTACTTC.